Presented here are 32 T cell receptor beta chains from one specimen sequenced in a study of regulatory T cells in long-lasting Graves disease (dated by TCRdb to 2020 to 2023). The library was obtained by multiplex PCR. The instrument given in TCRdb is Illumina HiSeq 4000. iRepertoire HTBI primers and Arm-PCR amplification of CDR3 regions were used to construct TCR beta libraries. Through fastp at Q25 and MiXCR, TCRdb rebuilt clones from the public reads, retaining in-frame beta chains. Each CDR3 protein appears once, grouped with its most common genes and DNA. A total of about 460,000 distinct CDR3 sequences appear in this sample, roughly 22% of them only once. The ten largest make up 10% to 15% of the sample. The meaning of the sample's time point label: persistent/refractory GD, antithyroid drugs over 5 years with positive TRAb. RNA was extracted from PBMCs in TRIzol for both TCR sequencing and RNA sequencing.

The source was peripheral blood mononuclear cells (PBMCs), collected when the disease was refractory, from a patient treated with antithyroid drugs. The receptors derive from a female donor with Graves disease.

Turning to this clonotype: Given a much more abundant clone one base away, this may be a read error. CDR3 in DNA: TGTGCCAGCGGGACAGGGGGGGGCGAGCAGTACTTC. Protein: CASGTGGGEQYF. The chain carries TRBV2 and TRBJ2-7; 11 bases map to TRBD1. V gave up 8 bases and J gave up 6 bases; unmatched junction bases: 3. CDR3 length: 12 residues. The germline CDR1 and CDR2 sequences are SNHLY and FYNNEI.

This clonotype occurred many times. The chain uses TRBV28 and TRBJ2-7, with a tentative D call TRBD1 (7 bases). Per germline, CDR1 MDHEN and CDR2 SYDVKM. This CDR3 is 16 amino acids long. V shed 5 bases and J shed 2 bases, with 19 bases lying between them. CDR3 residues: CASSNGGGADAYEQYF. DNA for the CDR3: TGTGCCAGCAGTAATGGAGGGGGCGCGGATGCCTACGAGCAGTACTTC.

The chain employs TRBV7-2 and TRBJ1-4; unclear D gene. Germline V gives CDR1 SGHTA, CDR2 FQGNSA. The CDR3 totals 14 residues. V was cut by 3 bases and J by 6 bases, with 11 bases left in between. CDR3 sequence: CASSFIGPDEKLFF. CDR3 bases: TGTGCCAGCAGCTTCATCGGCCCGGATGAAAAACTGTTTTTT.

There are many counts of this clonotype. This chain uses TRBV27 with TRBJ1-6; possible D gene TRBD1, 5 bases. This CDR3 has 15 residues. Germline assignment: CDR1 MNHEY and CDR2 SMNVEV (reference sequence). Trimming removed 5 bases from V and 9 bases from J, with 17 bases in between. The CDR3 is CASSPRGWGGSPLHF. The CDR3 bases are TGTGCCAGCAGTCCTCGAGGATGGGGGGGTTCACCCCTCCACTTT.

The chain couples TRBV24-1 to TRBJ2-1, with 8 bases aligning to TRBD1. V lost 6 bases to trimming and J lost 3 bases; unmatched junction nucleotides: 9. The CDR3 has 16 residues. CDR1 is KGHDR, CDR2 SFDVKD, per germline. CDR3 sequence: CATSPSPGTGYNEQFF. The CDR3 bases are TGTGCCACCAGTCCCTCCCCTGGGACAGGCTACAATGAGCAGTTCTTC.

This sequence joins TRBV20-1 and TRBJ1-5, with 7 bases lining up with TRBD1. V gave up 0 bases and J gave up 0 bases; unmatched junction bases: 11. This CDR3 contains 18 residues. The germline V gene encodes CDR1 DFQATT and CDR2 SNEGSKA (reference sequence). The CDR3 DNA sequence: TGCAGTGCTAGAGACCCTGTCGCAGGGACAGATAGCAATCAGCCCCAGCATTTT. This encodes CSARDPVAGTDSNQPQHF.

This clonotype showed up many times. The rearrangement links TRBV28 to TRBJ2-4; D gene ambiguous. The CDR3 covers 15 residues. Trimming shortened V by 5 bases and J by 0 bases, and 11 bases separated the two germline ends. The V gene's germline CDR1 is MDHEN and CDR2 SYDVKM. The CDR3 region is CASSPTDLAKNIQYF. In DNA, the CDR3 is TGTGCCAGCAGTCCAACAGACCTAGCCAAAAACATTCAGTACTTC.

This clonotype was seen at least ten times. The chain joins TRBV28 to TRBJ2-7, with D possibly being TRBD2 (6 bases). The germline CDR1 and CDR2 sequences are MDHEN and SYDVKM. There are 14 residues in the CDR3. V dropped 5 bases and J dropped 6 bases, with 17 bases sitting between them. CDR3 sequence (DNA): TGTGCCAGCAGTGACCCCGCCGGGGGTCGCGAGCAGTACTTC. Its translation: CASSDPAGGREQYF. The full variable domain, in which reference TRBV28 and TRBJ2-7 provide the parts outside the CDR3, is DVKVTQSSRYLVKRTGEKVFLECVQDMDHENMFWYRQDPGLGLRLIYFSYDVKMKEKGDIPEGYSVSREKKERFSLILESASTNQTSMYLCASSDPAGGREQYFGPGTRLTVT.

This clonotype has a count of ten or more. The chain is built from TRBV28 and TRBJ2-7; D may be TRBD2 (5 bases). The CDR3 totals 14 residues. Trimming shortened V by 6 bases and J by 7 bases, and 19 bases separated the two germline ends. Per the germline V gene, CDR1 is MDHEN and CDR2 is SYDVKM. The CDR3 protein is CASSPYGELWEQYF. CDR3 in DNA: TGTGCCAGCAGCCCATACGGGGAGCTCTGGGAGCAGTACTTC.

In its sample, this clonotype was seen many times. CDR3 protein: CASRGQSNQPQHF. The CDR3 region has the DNA TGTGCCAGCAGGGGACAGAGCAATCAGCCCCAGCATTTT. The chain joins TRBV12-3 or TRBV12-4 to TRBJ1-5, with 7 bases matching TRBD1. The CDR3 length is 13 residues. V dropped 6 bases and J dropped 1; count of bases not matched to a gene: 0.

This clonotype was seen more than once but under ten times. The chain couples TRBV18 to TRBJ1-5, with 7 bases fitting TRBD1. V dropped 4 bases and J dropped 7; count of bases not matched to a gene: 13. The V gene's germline CDR1 is KGHSH and CDR2 LQKENI. This CDR3 region has 16 residues. CDR3 residues: CASSLGVKGGSQPQHF. The CDR3 bases are TGTGCCAGCTCACTAGGCGTGAAAGGGGGCAGCCAGCCCCAGCATTTT.

This clonotype was observed a few times. V is TRBV29-1 and J is TRBJ1-3; possible D gene TRBD1, 6 bases. In germline, CDR1 is SQVTM, CDR2 ANQGSEA. V lost 4 bases and J 0 bases, leaving 10 bases between the germline ends. The CDR3 sequence is 14 residues long. In DNA, the CDR3 is TGCAGCGTTGCTATGACAGGCTCTGGAAACACCATATATTTT. The encoded protein is CSVAMTGSGNTIYF.

The J gene is TRBJ2-1, the V gene TRBV7-2, with a possible D match to TRBD1 (6 bases). The germline CDR1 and CDR2 sequences are SGHTA and FQGNSA. The ends were cut back, 1 base at V and 0 bases at J, with 10 bases in the middle. The CDR3 extends over 16 amino acids. CDR3 in DNA: TGTGCCAGCAGCTTAGTTGGGGGCCGCTCCTACAATGAGCAGTTCTTC. Its translation is CASSLVGGRSYNEQFF.

This clonotype appeared a few times. The chain combines TRBV3-1 with TRBJ1-4, with 11 bases matching TRBD1. Trimming at V came to 2 bases and at J to 6 bases, leaving 11 bases not matched to a gene. Per the germline V gene, CDR1 is LGHDT and CDR2 is YNNKEL (reference sequence). The CDR3 covers 18 residues. The CDR3 reads CASSQPFRDRGLYEKLFF. CDR3 nucleotides: TGTGCCAGCAGCCAACCTTTCCGGGACAGGGGGTTATATGAAAAACTGTTTTTT.

This clonotype was recorded at least ten times. The CDR3 DNA reads as TGTGCCAGCAGTGAATGGAGGAATGAGCAGTTCTTC. As protein: CASSEWRNEQFF. The rearrangement uses TRBV2 and TRBJ2-1, with D tentatively TRBD2 (5 bases). Trimming left V 2 bases short and J 7 bases short, with 6 bases between. Per the germline V gene, CDR1 is SNHLY and CDR2 is FYNNEI. This CDR3 is built from 12 residues.

J is TRBJ2-7 and V is TRBV12-5; possibly TRBD2 for D (5 bases). Germline V CDR1 and CDR2: LGHNT, FRNRAP. The CDR3 sequence is 13 residues long. The V gene lost 8 bases and the J gene lost 6 bases, with 17 bases spanning the gap. CDR3 sequence (DNA): TGTGCTAGTTCTCCAGGAGAGGAGGCCGAGCAGTACTTC. This gives the protein CASSPGEEAEQYF. Supplemented by reference TRBV12-5 and TRBJ2-7, the full variable domain reads DARVTQTPRHKVTEMGQEVTMRCQPILGHNTVFWYRQTMMQGLELLAYFRNRAPLDDSGMPKDRFSAEMPDATLATLKIQPSEPRDSAVYFCASSPGEEAEQYFGPGTRLTVT.

The rearrangement uses TRBV19 and TRBJ1-1; D is ambiguous. Per germline, CDR1 LNHDA and CDR2 SQIVND (reference sequence). The CDR3 runs 15 residues. With 3 bases removed from V and 1 base from J, the gap between germline ends came to 12 bases. The CDR3 protein is CASSMVRRWNTEAFF. CDR3 DNA sequence: TGTGCCAGTAGTATGGTTCGGAGGTGGAACACTGAAGCTTTCTTT.

This chain connects TRBV5-6 to TRBJ2-7; 11 bases line up with TRBD2. Per the germline V gene, CDR1 is SGHDT and CDR2 is YYEEEE. CDR3 length: 14 amino acids. Germline trimming cut 3 bases from V and 5 bases from J; bases unmatched to any gene: 4. The CDR3 DNA sequence: TGTGCCAGCAGCTCAGGACTAGCGGGCCACGAGCAGTACTTC. Translation: CASSSGLAGHEQYF.

The chain's CDR3 is CASSIKINSPLHF. CDR3 nucleotides: TGTGCCAGTAGTATTAAGATTAATTCACCCCTCCACTTT. The chain is built from TRBV19 and TRBJ1-6; no reliable D call. The CDR3 runs to 13 residues. V dropped 3 bases and J dropped 6 bases, with 6 bases sitting between them. Per germline, CDR1 LNHDA and CDR2 SQIVND (reference sequence).

The chain recombines TRBV15 with TRBJ2-2; D perhaps matches TRBD1 (6 bases). V lost 1 base, J lost 5 bases, and 8 bases lay in between. Germline CDR1 LNHNV, CDR2 YYDKDF (reference sequence). This CDR3 has 14 residues. CDR3 residues: CATSRVTGTGELFF. CDR3 coding DNA: TGTGCCACCAGCAGAGTAACAGGGACCGGGGAGCTGTTTTTT.

The rearrangement links TRBV6-9 to TRBJ2-2; no clear D. The length of the CDR3 is 14 residues. Germline V gene data show CDR1 as MNHGY and CDR2 as SVAAGI. The V end lost 3 bases, the J end lost 3 bases, and 8 bases lay between the germline ends. The CDR3 DNA is TGTGCCAGCAGTTACACAGTTTACACCGGGGAGCTGTTTTTT. Protein sequence: CASSYTVYTGELFF.

The chain links TRBV19 to TRBJ2-7; D remains unclear. CDR1 and CDR2 (germline): LNHDA, SQIVND (reference sequence). This CDR3 contains 12 residues. Deletions cut 3 bases from V and 6 bases from J, with 9 bases between. For the CDR3, the DNA is TGTGCCAGTAGTATCCTGGGGTCCGAGCAGTACTTC. Translating it yields CASSILGSEQYF.

This clonotype was counted many times. The chain is built from TRBV6-1 and TRBJ2-2; 8 nucleotides match TRBD1. The CDR3 is 17 amino acids. The V and J ends lost 6 bases and 3 bases, in that order; junction bases with no gene match: 12. Germline V CDR1 and CDR2: MNHNS, SASEGT. CDR3 sequence: CASRPATGQVDTGELFF. CDR3 bases: TGTGCCAGCAGACCAGCAACGGGACAGGTGGACACCGGGGAGCTGTTTTTT.

This clonotype came up many times. The rearrangement uses TRBV27 and TRBJ2-2; D unclear. Deletions cut 1 base from V and 1 base from J, with 4 bases between. The CDR3 runs to 14 residues. CDR1 and CDR2 from the germline V gene are MNHEY and SMNVEV (reference sequence). CDR3 bases: TGTGCCAGCAGTTTATTCGTGAACACCGGGGAGCTGTTTTTT. This translates into CASSLFVNTGELFF.

At least ten counts were recorded for this clonotype. The chain has TRBV12-3 or TRBV12-4 and TRBJ1-2; 9 bases are shared with TRBD1. CDR3 length equals 14 residues. V shed 7 bases, J shed 4 bases, and the junction held 7 bases outside the gene matches. In nucleotides, the CDR3 is TGTGCCAGCAACCCCGGACAGGGGACCTATGGCTACACCTTC. Protein product: CASNPGQGTYGYTF.

V usage is TRBV3-1 and J usage is TRBJ2-7; TRBD1 matches 8 bases. The CDR3 is 15 residues long. Germline values: CDR1 LGHDT, CDR2 YNNKEL (reference sequence). The ends lost 4 bases at V and 5 bases at J; junction bases unmatched: 10. The CDR3 is CASSPRQGLRNEQYF. The CDR3 bases are TGTGCCAGCAGCCCTCGACAGGGGCTAAGGAACGAGCAGTACTTC.

This chain connects TRBV6-1 to TRBJ2-7, with 15 bases fitting TRBD2. V gave up 6 bases and J gave up 7 bases; unmatched junction bases: 4. The CDR3 sequence is 14 residues long. The germline V gene has CDR1 MNHNS and CDR2 SASEGT. This CDR3 reads CASRRTSGRDEQYF. The CDR3 coding sequence is TGTGCCAGCAGGAGGACTAGCGGGAGGGATGAGCAGTACTTC.

This clonotype appeared a few times. This chain uses TRBV3-1 with TRBJ2-7; no clear D. Germline V CDR1 and CDR2: LGHDT, YNNKEL (reference sequence). Deletions cut 2 bases from V and 0 bases from J, with 5 bases between. The CDR3 extends over 13 amino acids. This CDR3 is CASSQQFSYEQYF. The CDR3 DNA reads as TGTGCCAGCAGCCAACAGTTCTCCTACGAGCAGTACTTC.

This clonotype was detected many times. V gene TRBV3-1 combines with J gene TRBJ2-5, with TRBD2 identical over 7 bases. After removal of 3 bases from V and 2 bases from J, the junction contained 6 bases not matched to a gene. The CDR3 is 15 amino acids. Germline CDR1 and CDR2: LGHDT and YNNKEL (reference sequence). CDR3 region: CASSHSSGKQETQYF. CDR3 bases: TGTGCCAGCAGCCACTCCAGCGGGAAACAAGAGACCCAGTACTTC.

This clonotype was counted ten times or more. The chain is built from TRBV6-9 and TRBJ2-7, with D possibly being TRBD2 (6 bases). The CDR3 totals 15 residues. Trimming removed 0 bases at V and 2 bases at J, with 11 bases between. The germline CDR1 and CDR2 sequences are MNHGY and SVAAGI. CDR3: CASSYSRDSTYEQYF. In DNA form, the CDR3 reads TGTGCCAGCAGTTATTCGCGGGATTCGACCTACGAGCAGTACTTC.

This clonotype occurred a few times. The rearrangement uses TRBV12-3 or TRBV12-4 and TRBJ2-7; no firm D call. V was clipped by 6 bases and J by 6 bases, with 18 bases between them. There are 14 residues in the CDR3. The CDR3 protein is CASRGGRPWGEQYF. The CDR3 nucleotides are TGTGCCAGCAGGGGCGGACGCCCTTGGGGCGAGCAGTACTTC.

This chain links TRBV6-1 with TRBJ1-5; D not resolved. The CDR3 has 14 residues. V was cut by 8 bases and J by 6 bases, with 17 bases left in between. Germline CDR1 reads MNHNS; CDR2 reads SASEGT. The chain's CDR3 is CASARGRAGQPQHF. CDR3 coding DNA: TGTGCCAGCGCCCGAGGGAGGGCAGGTCAGCCCCAGCATTTT.